One sample yielded the 26 T cell receptor beta chains listed below, sequenced in a study of blood T cell repertoires in COVID-19. TCRdb keeps only in-frame clones here, not all; method: immunoSEQ multiplex PCR. This table has about 480,000 clones, about nine tenths appearing once. Sequencing was performed on peripheral blood. The receptors stem from a woman aged 45-60 years with COVID-19, enrolled during active disease.

CDR3 protein: CASSYRAGDYQPQHF. The CDR3 nucleotides read TGTGCCAGCAGTTACAGGGCTGGGGATTATCAGCCCCAGCATTTT. The rearrangement uses TRBV28 and TRBJ1-5, with TRBD1 as a possible D gene (6 bases). Germline CDR1 is MDHEN and CDR2 is SYDVKM. This CDR3 has 15 residues. Trimming pared 4 bases from V and 5 bases from J, leaving 15 bases between.

J is TRBJ1-4 and V is TRBV15; TRBD1 might be the D (5 bases). V shed 0 bases and J shed 4 bases, with 24 bases lying between them. The CDR3 runs 20 residues. Germline V gene data show CDR1 as LNHNV and CDR2 as YYDKDF (reference sequence). The CDR3 region is CATSREWSGDAAADNEKLFF. The DNA of the CDR3 is TGTGCCACCAGCAGAGAATGGTCGGGGGACGCTGCTGCCGATAATGAAAAACTGTTTTTT.

The chain has TRBV2 and TRBJ1-5, with D possibly matching TRBD1 (6 bases). Germline V gives CDR1 SNHLY, CDR2 FYNNEI. Trimming removed 8 bases from V and 3 bases from J, with 14 bases in between. The length of the CDR3 is 14 residues. The CDR3 spells CASGLDSLNQPQHF. CDR3 DNA sequence: TGTGCCAGCGGTTTGGACAGCCTCAATCAGCCCCAGCATTTT.

The CDR3 spells CASSFDRGGGYTF. The CDR3 bases are TGTGCCAGCAGCTTCGACAGGGGAGGAGGCTACACCTTC. The chain carries TRBV11-2 and TRBJ1-2; 8 nucleotides line up with TRBD1. Trimming at V came to 3 bases and at J to 8 bases, leaving 5 bases not matched to a gene. The CDR3 extends over 13 amino acids. CDR1 and CDR2 (germline): SGHAT, FQNNGV.

The sample holds one count of this clone. The V gene is TRBV3-1 (or the pseudogene TRBV3-2), the J gene TRBJ2-1; a possible D gene is TRBD2 (7 bases). V was clipped by 3 bases and J by 4 bases, with 16 bases between them. The CDR3 is 16 amino acids. Germline V gives CDR1 LGHDT, CDR2 YNNKEL (reference sequence). The CDR3 is CASSHSRGAIYNEQFF. The DNA for the CDR3 is TGTGCCAGCAGCCACTCCCGGGGGGCAATTTACAATGAGCAGTTCTTC.

The genes are TRBV6-6 and TRBJ1-5, with D possibly TRBD1 on 5 matching bases. The CDR3 extends over 15 amino acids. V lost 5 bases and J 2 bases, leaving 13 bases between the germline ends. Germline V gene sequence: CDR1 MNHNY, CDR2 SVGAGI (reference sequence). The DNA for the CDR3 is TGTGCCAGCAGTGACAGTACCTTCGGCAATCAGCCCCAGCATTTT. This gives the protein CASSDSTFGNQPQHF.

The CDR3 DNA sequence: TGTGCCTGGAGTGTAGGTGGGGCGAATGAGCAGTTCTTC. It specifies CAWSVGGANEQFF. The gene calls are TRBV30 and TRBJ2-1, with D perhaps TRBD1 (5 bases). Between the trimmed V and J ends, which lost 0 bases and 7 bases, there was a span of 10 bases. Germline V lookup: CDR1 GTSNPN, CDR2 SVGIG (reference sequence). The CDR3 is 13 residues long.

The V call is TRBV10-1, the J call TRBJ2-1; D perhaps matches TRBD2 (6 bases). Germline V gives CDR1 WNHNN, CDR2 SYGVQD (reference sequence). The CDR3 totals 14 residues. V was pared by 5 bases and J by 10 bases, with 18 bases between. The CDR3 protein is CASSPLTSLREQFF. DNA of the CDR3: TGCGCCAGCAGTCCCCTTACTAGCCTGAGGGAGCAGTTCTTC.

V gene TRBV6-5 combines with J gene TRBJ2-1; D ambiguous. CDR3 length: 15 residues. Germline CDR1 MNHEY, CDR2 SVGAGI. V was clipped by 2 bases and J by 0 bases, with 8 bases between them. The CDR3 nucleotides read TGTGCCAGCAGTTACAACCCAGGCTCCTACAATGAGCAGTTCTTC. Translated, it gives CASSYNPGSYNEQFF.

Here the CDR3 DNA reads TGTGCCAGCAGCGCCAGACTAGCGGGGGGCCAAGAGACCCAGTACTTC. Its translation: CASSARLAGGQETQYF. The chain employs TRBV5-6 and TRBJ2-5; 13 bases line up with TRBD2. The V gene end was trimmed by 4 bases and the J gene end by 1 base; junction bases not matched to a gene: 4. This CDR3 has 16 amino acids. Germline assignment: CDR1 SGHDT and CDR2 YYEEEE.

V is TRBV5-6 and J is TRBJ1-1; D gene ambiguous. The germline V gene has CDR1 SGHDT and CDR2 YYEEEE. The CDR3 totals 14 residues. V lost 2 bases to trimming and J lost 4 bases, with 12 bases between them. The DNA of the CDR3 is TGTGCCAGCAGCTTTCCAGCGGGAGGCACTGAAGCTTTCTTT. As protein: CASSFPAGGTEAFF.

The V call is TRBV5-1, the J call TRBJ1-4; D is uncertain. The CDR3 spans 15 residues. Between the trimmed V and J ends, which lost 2 bases and 0 bases, there was a span of 8 bases. Germline lookup yields CDR1 SGHRS and CDR2 YFSETQ. CDR3 region: CASSFDGTTNEKLFF. For the CDR3, the DNA is TGCGCCAGCAGCTTCGACGGGACAACTAATGAAAAACTGTTTTTT.

The chain uses TRBV5-1 and TRBJ1-6, with D possibly matching TRBD1 (6 bases). CDR3 length: 17 residues. Germline V CDR1 and CDR2: SGHRS, YFSETQ. Trimming stripped 4 bases from V and 7 bases from J, with 21 bases between. CDR3 sequence reads: CASSIDRLSGLNSPLHF. CDR3 bases: TGCGCCAGCAGCATAGACAGGTTATCGGGTTTAAATTCACCCCTCCACTTT.

This chain links TRBV7-9 with TRBJ2-3, with TRBD2 matching over 11 bases. The germline V gene has CDR1 SEHNR and CDR2 FQNEAQ (reference sequence). This CDR3 has 16 amino acids. J was trimmed by 1 base and V by 5 bases; bases with no gene match: 5. Here the CDR3 reads CASSPGLAERTDTQYF. The CDR3, as DNA: TGTGCCAGCAGCCCGGGACTAGCGGAGCGCACAGATACGCAGTATTTT. Full variable domain (missing parts from reference TRBV7-9 and TRBJ2-3): DTGVSQNPRHKITKRGQNVTFRCDPISEHNRLYWYRQTLGQGPEFLTYFQNEAQLEKSRLLSDRFSAERPKGSFSTLEIQRTEQGDSAMYLCASSPGLAERTDTQYFGPGTRLTVL.

The chain uses TRBV10-2 and TRBJ2-7, with 8 nucleotides matching TRBD2. This CDR3 is built from 15 residues. CDR1 and CDR2 from the germline V gene are WSHSY and SAAADI. V was clipped by 3 bases and J by 1 base; unmatched bases: 5. CDR3 nucleotides: TGCGCCAGCAGTGAAGGGACTAGAGTTTCCTACGAGCAGTACTTC. Protein sequence: CASSEGTRVSYEQYF.

This clone turned up a few times. This sequence joins TRBV7-2 and TRBJ2-5; 7 positions agree with TRBD1. CDR3 length equals 14 residues. Germline CDR1 reads SGHTA; CDR2 reads FQGNSA. The J segment lost 3 bases and the V segment lost 5 bases, leaving 6 bases of the junction unmatched. The CDR3 protein is CASSLGTAKETQYF. CDR3 coding DNA: TGTGCCAGCAGCCTAGGGACAGCTAAAGAGACCCAGTACTTC. The full variable domain, its missing parts supplied by reference TRBV7-2 and TRBJ2-5, is GAGVSQSPSNKVTEKGKDVELRCDPISGHTALYWYRQSLGQGLEFLIYFQGNSAPDKSGLPSDRFSAERTGGSVSTLTIQRTQQEDSAVYLCASSLGTAKETQYFGPGTRLLVL.

V and J are TRBV2 and TRBJ2-7; 8 positions match TRBD1. Germline V CDR1 and CDR2: SNHLY, FYNNEI. After removal of 6 bases from V and 2 bases from J, the junction contained 12 bases not matched to a gene. CDR3 size: 16 residues. The CDR3 region is CASRPGQGKGTYEQYF. The CDR3 DNA reads as TGTGCCAGCAGGCCCGGACAGGGTAAAGGGACCTACGAGCAGTACTTC.

The chain is built from TRBV2 and TRBJ2-3, with TRBD2 identical over 10 bases. With V trimmed by 4 bases and J by 6 bases, 1 base remained unmatched. Germline CDR1 reads SNHLY; CDR2 reads FYNNEI. The CDR3 covers 13 residues. The CDR3 region has the DNA TGTGCCAGCAGTGCGACTAGCGGGGATACGCAGTATTTT. Translating it yields CASSATSGDTQYF.

The chain couples TRBV19 to TRBJ2-7; 7 nucleotides agree with TRBD1. Losses at the gene ends were 1 base for V and 4 bases for J; bases not matched to a gene: 4. From germline, CDR1 is LNHDA and CDR2 SQIVND (reference sequence). The length of the CDR3 is 14 residues. CDR3: CASSIGRGQYEQYF. CDR3 DNA: TGTGCCAGTAGTATAGGCAGGGGACAGTACGAGCAGTACTTC.

The V and J genes are TRBV9 and TRBJ1-6; 10 bases fit TRBD1. The germline V gene encodes CDR1 SGDLS and CDR2 YYNGEE. V was clipped by 3 bases and J by 10 bases; unmatched bases: 1. This CDR3 has 13 residues. For the CDR3, the DNA is TGTGCCAGCAGCGGACAGGGGGCCTCACCCCTCCACTTT. This codes for CASSGQGASPLHF. Filled out from reference TRBV9 and TRBJ1-6, the complete variable domain reads DSGVTQTPKHLITATGQRVTLRCSPRSGDLSVYWYQQSLDQGLQFLIQYYNGEERAKGNILERFSAQQFPDLHSELNLSSLELGDSALYFCASSGQGASPLHFGNGTRLTVT.

The rearrangement uses TRBV4-1 and TRBJ1-2; perhaps TRBD1 as D (5 bases). Germline V gene lookup returns CDR1 MGHRA and CDR2 YSYEKL. The CDR3 spans 11 residues. V was trimmed by 4 bases and J by 7 bases, leaving 7 bases between them. The DNA of the CDR3 is TGCGCCAGCAGCCCGGGGGGTGGCTACACCTTC. Translating it yields CASSPGGGYTF.

This clone has a handful of counts. The V and J genes are TRBV27 and TRBJ1-4; 7 nucleotides align to TRBD1. The CDR3 has 14 amino acids. The V gene end was trimmed by 5 bases and the J gene end by 7 bases; junction bases not matched to a gene: 7. Germline V gene sequence: CDR1 MNHEY, CDR2 SMNVEV (reference sequence). CDR3 sequence reads: CASSIQGRREKLFF. DNA of the CDR3: TGTGCCAGCAGTATACAGGGGCGGCGTGAAAAACTGTTTTTT.

This rearrangement joins TRBV9 to TRBJ1-2, with TRBD1 identical over 7 bases. From germline, CDR1 is SGDLS and CDR2 YYNGEE. J lost 7 bases, V lost 5 bases, and 14 bases had no gene match. The CDR3 loop spans 15 amino acids. The CDR3 DNA is TGTGCCAGCAGTGGACGAGGGGGCGACCCTTCTGGCTACACCTTC. Translating gives CASSGRGGDPSGYTF.

The rearrangement links TRBV19 to TRBJ1-5, with D perhaps matching TRBD1 (6 bases). Germline V gene sequence: CDR1 LNHDA, CDR2 SQIVND (reference sequence). CDR3 length: 16 residues. V dropped 8 bases and J dropped 0 bases, with 17 bases sitting between them. The CDR3 here is CASAPRAGVSNQPQHF. The CDR3 nucleotides read TGTGCCAGTGCCCCGCGGGCAGGGGTTAGCAATCAGCCCCAGCATTTT.

The chain links TRBV12-5 to TRBJ1-2; D is possibly TRBD1 (6 bases). There are 13 residues in the CDR3. Germline V gene data show CDR1 as LGHNT and CDR2 as FRNRAP. The germline V and J ends were trimmed by 5 bases and 7 bases, with 14 bases remaining between them. The CDR3 DNA sequence: TGTGCTAGTGGTATTCGACAGGCGGCTGGCTACACCTTC. Protein product: CASGIRQAAGYTF.

The chain recombines TRBV19 with TRBJ1-5, with 9 bases fitting TRBD1. Germline assignment: CDR1 LNHDA and CDR2 SQIVND (reference sequence). CDR3 size: 14 residues. Trimming cost V 4 bases and J 5 bases; bases outside gene matches: 3. This CDR3 reads CASSRQGGDQPQHF. The CDR3 coding sequence is TGTGCCAGTAGTAGACAGGGGGGGGATCAGCCCCAGCATTTT. Supplemented by reference TRBV19 and TRBJ1-5, the full variable domain reads DGGITQSPKYLFRKEGQNVTLSCEQNLNHDAMYWYRQDPGQGLRLIYYSQIVNDFQKGDIAEGYSVSREKKESFPLTVTSAQKNPTAFYLCASSRQGGDQPQHFGDGTRLSIL.